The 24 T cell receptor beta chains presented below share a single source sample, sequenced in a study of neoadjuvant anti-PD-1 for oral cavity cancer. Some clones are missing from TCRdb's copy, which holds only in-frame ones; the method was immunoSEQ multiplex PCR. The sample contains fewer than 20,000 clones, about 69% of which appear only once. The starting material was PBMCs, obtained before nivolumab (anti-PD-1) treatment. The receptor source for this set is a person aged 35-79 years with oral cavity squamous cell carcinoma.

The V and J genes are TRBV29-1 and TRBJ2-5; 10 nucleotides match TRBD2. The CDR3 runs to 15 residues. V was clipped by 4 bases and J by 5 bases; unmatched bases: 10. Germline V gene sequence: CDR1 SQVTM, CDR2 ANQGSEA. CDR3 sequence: CSVGTSGYFGETQYF. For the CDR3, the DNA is TGCAGCGTTGGGACTAGCGGATACTTTGGCGAGACCCAGTACTTC.

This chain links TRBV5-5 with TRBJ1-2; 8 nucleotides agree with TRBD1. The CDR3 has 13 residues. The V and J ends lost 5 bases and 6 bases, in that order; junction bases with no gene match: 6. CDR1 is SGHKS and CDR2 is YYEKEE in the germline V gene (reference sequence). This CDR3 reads CASSFTGGDGYTF. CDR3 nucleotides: TGTGCCAGCAGTTTTACAGGGGGGGATGGCTACACCTTC.

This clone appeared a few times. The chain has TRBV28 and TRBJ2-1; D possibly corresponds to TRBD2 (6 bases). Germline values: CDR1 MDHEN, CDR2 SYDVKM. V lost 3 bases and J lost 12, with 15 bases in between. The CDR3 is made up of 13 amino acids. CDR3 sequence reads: CASSFGGIPGQFF. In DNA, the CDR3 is TGTGCCAGCAGTTTCGGAGGGATTCCGGGGCAGTTCTTC. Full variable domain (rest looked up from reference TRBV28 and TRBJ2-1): DVKVTQSSRYLVKRTGEKVFLECVQDMDHENMFWYRQDPGLGLRLIYFSYDVKMKEKGDIPEGYSVSREKKERFSLILESASTNQTSMYLCASSFGGIPGQFFGPGTRLTVL.

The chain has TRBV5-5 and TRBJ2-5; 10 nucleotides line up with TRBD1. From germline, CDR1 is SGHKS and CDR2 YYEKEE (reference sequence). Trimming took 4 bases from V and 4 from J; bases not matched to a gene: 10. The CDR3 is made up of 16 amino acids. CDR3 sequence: CASSPGDRGTGETQYF. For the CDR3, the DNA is TGTGCCAGCAGCCCCGGGGACAGGGGTACGGGAGAGACCCAGTACTTC. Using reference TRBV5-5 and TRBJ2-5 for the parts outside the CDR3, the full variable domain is DAGVTQSPTHLIKTRGQQVTLRCSPISGHKSVSWYQQVLGQGPQFIFQYYEKEERGRGNFPDRFSARQFPNYSSELNVNALLLGDSALYLCASSPGDRGTGETQYFGPGTRLLVL.

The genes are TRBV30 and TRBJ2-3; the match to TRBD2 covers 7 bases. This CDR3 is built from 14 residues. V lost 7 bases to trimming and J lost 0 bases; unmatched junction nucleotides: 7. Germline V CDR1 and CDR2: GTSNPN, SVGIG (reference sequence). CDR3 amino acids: CASGTTASTDTQYF. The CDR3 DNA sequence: TGTGCCTCGGGGACTACGGCTAGCACAGATACGCAGTATTTT.

This CDR3 reads CSATGVNEQFF. CDR3 coding DNA: TGCAGCGCAACAGGGGTCAATGAGCAGTTCTTC. V gene TRBV29-1 combines with J gene TRBJ2-1; 7 nucleotides match TRBD1. CDR3 size: 11 residues. After removal of 7 bases from V and 6 bases from J, the junction contained 3 bases not matched to a gene. Germline assignment: CDR1 SQVTM and CDR2 ANQGSEA.

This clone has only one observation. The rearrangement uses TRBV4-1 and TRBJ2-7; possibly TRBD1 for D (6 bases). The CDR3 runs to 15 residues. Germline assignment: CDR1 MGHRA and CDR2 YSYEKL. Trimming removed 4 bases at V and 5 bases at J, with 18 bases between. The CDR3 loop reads CASSRLPTGLNEQYF. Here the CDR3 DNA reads TGCGCCAGCAGCCGATTGCCCACAGGGCTGAACGAGCAGTACTTC.

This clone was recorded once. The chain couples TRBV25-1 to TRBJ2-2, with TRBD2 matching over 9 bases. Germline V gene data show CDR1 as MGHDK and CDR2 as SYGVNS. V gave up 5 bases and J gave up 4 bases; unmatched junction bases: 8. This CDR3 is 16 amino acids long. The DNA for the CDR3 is TGTGCCAGCAGTATCTTTGCGGGAGGGGCCACCGGGGAGCTGTTTTTT. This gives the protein CASSIFAGGATGELFF.

The CDR3 loop is CAISEGTSGGTYNEQFF. In nucleotides, the CDR3 is TGTGCCATCAGTGAAGGAACTTCAGGGGGCACCTACAATGAGCAGTTCTTC. This chain joins TRBV10-3 and TRBJ2-1, with 8 bases that match TRBD1. V shed 3 bases, J shed 2 bases, and the junction held 9 bases outside the gene matches. The CDR3 runs 17 residues. Germline loops: CDR1 ENHRY, CDR2 SYGVKD.

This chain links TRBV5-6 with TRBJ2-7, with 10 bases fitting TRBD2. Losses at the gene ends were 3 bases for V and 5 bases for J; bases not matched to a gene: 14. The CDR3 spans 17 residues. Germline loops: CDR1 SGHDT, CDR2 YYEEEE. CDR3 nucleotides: TGTGCCAGCAGCTCCCCCTATCGTGGGACTAGCGTCCACGAGCAGTACTTC. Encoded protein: CASSSPYRGTSVHEQYF.

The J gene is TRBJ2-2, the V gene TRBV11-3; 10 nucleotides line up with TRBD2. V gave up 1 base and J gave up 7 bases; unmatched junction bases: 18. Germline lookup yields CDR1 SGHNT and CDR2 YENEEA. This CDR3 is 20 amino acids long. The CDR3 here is CASSLGGPGLATSLGGELFF. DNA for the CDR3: TGTGCCAGCAGCTTAGGGGGACCGGGACTAGCGACGAGTTTGGGCGGGGAGCTGTTTTTT.

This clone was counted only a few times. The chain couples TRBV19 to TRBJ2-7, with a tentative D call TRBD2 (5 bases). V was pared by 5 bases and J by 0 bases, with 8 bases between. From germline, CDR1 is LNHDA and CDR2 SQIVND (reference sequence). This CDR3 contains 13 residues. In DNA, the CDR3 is TGTGCCAGTAGTCCCGGGATCTCCTACGAGCAGTACTTC. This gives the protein CASSPGISYEQYF.

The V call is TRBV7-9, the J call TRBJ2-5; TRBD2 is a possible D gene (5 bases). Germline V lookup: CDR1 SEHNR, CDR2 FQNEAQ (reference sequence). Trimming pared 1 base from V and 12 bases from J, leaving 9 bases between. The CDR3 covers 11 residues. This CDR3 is CASSLDLEEYF. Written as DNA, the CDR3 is TGTGCCAGCAGCTTAGACCTGGAGGAGTACTTC. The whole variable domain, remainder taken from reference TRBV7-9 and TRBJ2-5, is DTGVSQNPRHKITKRGQNVTFRCDPISEHNRLYWYRQTLGQGPEFLTYFQNEAQLEKSRLLSDRFSAERPKGSFSTLEIQRTEQGDSAMYLCASSLDLEEYFGPGTRLLVL.

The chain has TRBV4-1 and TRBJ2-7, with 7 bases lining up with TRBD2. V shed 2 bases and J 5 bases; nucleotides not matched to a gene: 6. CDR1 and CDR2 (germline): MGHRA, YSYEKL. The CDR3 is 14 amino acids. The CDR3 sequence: CASSQWEGSDEQYF. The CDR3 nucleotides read TGCGCCAGCAGCCAATGGGAGGGTTCCGACGAGCAGTACTTC.

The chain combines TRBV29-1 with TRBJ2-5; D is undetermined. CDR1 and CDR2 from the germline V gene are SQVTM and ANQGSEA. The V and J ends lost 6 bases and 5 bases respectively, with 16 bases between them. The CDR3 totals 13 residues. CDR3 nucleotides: TGCAGCGTCCTCGGAAATGACGGGGAGACCCAGTACTTC. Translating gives CSVLGNDGETQYF.

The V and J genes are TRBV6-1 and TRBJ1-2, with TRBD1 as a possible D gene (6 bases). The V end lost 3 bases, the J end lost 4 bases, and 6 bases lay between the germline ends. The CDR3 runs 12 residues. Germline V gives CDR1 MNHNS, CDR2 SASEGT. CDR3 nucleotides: TGTGCCAGCAGTGACAGGGGCTATGGCTACACCTTC. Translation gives CASSDRGYGYTF.

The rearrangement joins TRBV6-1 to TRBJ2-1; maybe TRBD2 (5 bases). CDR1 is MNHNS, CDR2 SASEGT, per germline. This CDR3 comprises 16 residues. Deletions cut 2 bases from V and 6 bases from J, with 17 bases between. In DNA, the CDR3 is TGTGCCAGCAGTGAAAACCCACTAGTCTGGTCCAATGAGCAGTTCTTC. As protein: CASSENPLVWSNEQFF.

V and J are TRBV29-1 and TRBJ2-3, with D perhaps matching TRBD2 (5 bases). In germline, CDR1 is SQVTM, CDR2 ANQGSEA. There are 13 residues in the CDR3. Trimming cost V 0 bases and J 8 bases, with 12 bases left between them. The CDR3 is CSVEELVGATQYF. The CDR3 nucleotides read TGCAGCGTTGAAGAACTAGTTGGCGCTACGCAGTATTTT.

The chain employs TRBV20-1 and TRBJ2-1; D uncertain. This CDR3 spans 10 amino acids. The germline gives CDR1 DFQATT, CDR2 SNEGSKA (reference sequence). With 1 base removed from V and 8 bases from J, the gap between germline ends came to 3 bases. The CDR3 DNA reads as TGCAGTGCTAGAGTCGATGAGCAGTTCTTC. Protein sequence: CSARVDEQFF.

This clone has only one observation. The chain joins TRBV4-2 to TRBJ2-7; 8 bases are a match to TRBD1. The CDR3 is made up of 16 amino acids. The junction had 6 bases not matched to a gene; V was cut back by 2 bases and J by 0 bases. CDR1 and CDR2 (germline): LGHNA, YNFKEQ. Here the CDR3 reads CASSQKGTGGSYEQYF. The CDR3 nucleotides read TGTGCCAGCAGCCAAAAGGGGACAGGAGGCTCCTACGAGCAGTACTTC.

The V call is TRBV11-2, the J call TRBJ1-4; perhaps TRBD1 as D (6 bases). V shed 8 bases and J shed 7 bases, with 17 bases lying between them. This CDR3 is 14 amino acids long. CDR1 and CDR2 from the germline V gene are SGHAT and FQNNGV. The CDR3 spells CASFGGSSGEKLFF. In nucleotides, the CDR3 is TGTGCCAGCTTCGGGGGCAGTTCGGGTGAAAAACTGTTTTTT. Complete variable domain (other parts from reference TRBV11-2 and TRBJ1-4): EAGVAQSPRYKIIEKRQSVAFWCNPISGHATLYWYQQILGQGPKLLIQFQNNGVVDDSQLPKDRFSAERLKGVDSTLKIQPAKLEDSAVYLCASFGGSSGEKLFFGSGTQLSVL.

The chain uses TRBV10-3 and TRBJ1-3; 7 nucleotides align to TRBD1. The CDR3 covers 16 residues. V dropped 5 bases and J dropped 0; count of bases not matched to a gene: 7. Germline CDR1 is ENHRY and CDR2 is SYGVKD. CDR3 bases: TGTGCCATCAGTTCACAGGGGATAAACTCTGGAAACACCATATATTTT. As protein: CAISSQGINSGNTIYF.

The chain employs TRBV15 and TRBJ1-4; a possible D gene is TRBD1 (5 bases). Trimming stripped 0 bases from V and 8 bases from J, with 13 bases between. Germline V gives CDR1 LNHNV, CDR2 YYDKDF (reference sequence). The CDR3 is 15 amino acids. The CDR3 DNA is TGTGCCACCAGCAGAGACCGACAGAAAGGGGAAAAACTGTTTTTT. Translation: CATSRDRQKGEKLFF.

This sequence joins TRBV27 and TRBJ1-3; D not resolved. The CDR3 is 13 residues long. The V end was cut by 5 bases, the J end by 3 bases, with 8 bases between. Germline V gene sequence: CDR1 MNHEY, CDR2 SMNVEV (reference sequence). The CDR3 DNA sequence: TGTGCCAGCAGTCCACGCCTTGGAAACACCATATATTTT. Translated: CASSPRLGNTIYF.